The clone carrying this TCR beta chain was recorded at least ten times. This entry is derived from a study of CD8+CD57+ T cells in acquired aplastic anemia. The CDR3 length is 16 residues. Deletions cut 1 base from V and 5 bases from J, with 12 bases between. Germline V gene sequence: CDR1 SEHNR, CDR2 FQNEAQ (reference sequence). Genomic DNA acted as the template from which TCR beta VDJ combination and CDR3 sequence profiling were carried out. One entry per CDR3 protein results from TCRdb running MiXCR on the reads. The data contain 130,000 or so distinct CDR3 sequences, over 30% of them singletons. An expansion of CD8+CD57+ cells by flow cytometry had been shown in patients chosen for sequencing. In all patients, the disease was severe acquired aplastic anemia.

The receptor comes from a human donor with aplastic anemia. The genes are TRBV7-9 and TRBJ1-6; D unclear. The sequencing sample was made of sorted CD4+, CD8+, or CD8+CD57+ T cells (not recorded which) from PBMCs. DNA for the CDR3: TGTGCCAGCAGCTTAGTTGGGATCGTTAATAATTCACCCCTCCACTTT. Its protein is CASSLVGIVNNSPLHF.